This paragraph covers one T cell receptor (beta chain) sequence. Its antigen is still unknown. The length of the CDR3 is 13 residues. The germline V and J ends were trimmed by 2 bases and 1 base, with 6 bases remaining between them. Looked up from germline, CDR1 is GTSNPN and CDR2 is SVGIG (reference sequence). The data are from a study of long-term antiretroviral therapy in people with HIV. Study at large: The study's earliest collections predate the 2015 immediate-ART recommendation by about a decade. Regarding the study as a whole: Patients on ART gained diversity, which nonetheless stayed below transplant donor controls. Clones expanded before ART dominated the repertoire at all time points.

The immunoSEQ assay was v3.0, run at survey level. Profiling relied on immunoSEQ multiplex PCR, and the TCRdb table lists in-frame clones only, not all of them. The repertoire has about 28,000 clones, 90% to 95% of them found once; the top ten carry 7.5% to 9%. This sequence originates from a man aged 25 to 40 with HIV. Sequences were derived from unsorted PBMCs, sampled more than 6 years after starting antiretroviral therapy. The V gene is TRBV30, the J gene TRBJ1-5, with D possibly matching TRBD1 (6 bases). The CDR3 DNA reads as TGTGCCTGGAGTACAGGGAGCAATCAGCCCCAGCATTTT. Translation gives CAWSTGSNQPQHF.